This T cell receptor (beta chain) appears in the sequencing data of a study of graft-versus-host responses after intestinal transplantation. Looking at the study overall: Anti-thymocyte globulin induction preceded two to three years of tacrolimus and steroid maintenance in all recipients. Study-wide points: Among recipient marrow samples, GvH clones were found; some appeared first in ileum or blood.

Comment on this clone: Antigen unknown.

TCRdb's copy holds only in-frame clones and misses some; the assay was immunoSEQ multiplex PCR. The data hold approximately 94,000 clones, with about 90% observed a single time. The source material was unstimulated CD4+ T cells sorted from spleen or lymph node cells, sampled before transplant. The TCR sequence derives from a human donor who was the organ donor for an intestinal transplant.

CDR3 protein: CASSVDGRNTGELFF. The DNA for the CDR3 is TGTGCCAGCAGCGTAGATGGTCGGAACACCGGGGAGCTGTTTTTT. This chain connects TRBV9 to TRBJ2-2, with D hard to call. With 0 bases removed from V and 1 base from J, the gap between germline ends came to 7 bases. CDR1 is SGDLS, CDR2 YYNGEE, per germline. CDR3 length: 15 residues.